This T cell receptor (beta chain) comes out of a study of blood T cell repertoires in COVID-19. Background on the study: Samples of COVID-19 (acute and convalescent) were obtained from the United States, Italy and Spain. T cells, B-cell-depleted T cells, or PBMCs provided the cDNA or gDNA that served as material.

Participants had their cohort set by participant-reported clinical history. The repertoire was sequenced with immunoSEQ multiplex PCR; TCRdb's copy has only in-frame clones and lacks some. The data hold approximately 280,000 clones, with about 85% observed a single time. CDR1 GTSNPN and CDR2 SVGIG come from the germline V gene (reference sequence). The CDR3 extends over 13 amino acids. Trimming at V came to 0 bases and at J to 5 bases, leaving 2 bases not matched to a gene. Concerning this clone: Other DNA sequences in this specimen translate into the identical CDR3.

J is TRBJ2-5 and V is TRBV30; TRBD2 agrees at 8 bases. The origin of this receptor is a woman aged 50 to 65 who had recovered from COVID-19. The sequenced material came from PBMCs or T cells enriched from blood (not recorded which). CDR3 loop: CAWSVGGGETQYF. In nucleotides, the CDR3 is TGTGCCTGGAGTGTAGGCGGGGGGGAGACCCAGTACTTC.